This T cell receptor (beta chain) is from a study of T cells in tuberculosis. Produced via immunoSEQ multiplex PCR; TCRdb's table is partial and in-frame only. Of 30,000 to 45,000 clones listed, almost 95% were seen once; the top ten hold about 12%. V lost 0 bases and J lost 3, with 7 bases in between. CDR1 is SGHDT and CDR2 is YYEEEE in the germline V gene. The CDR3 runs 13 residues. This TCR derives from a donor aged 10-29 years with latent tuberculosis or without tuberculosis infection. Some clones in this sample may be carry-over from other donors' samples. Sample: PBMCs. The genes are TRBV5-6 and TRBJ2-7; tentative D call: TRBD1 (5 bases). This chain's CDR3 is CASSLGQHYEQYF. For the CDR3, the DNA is TGTGCCAGCAGCTTGGGACAGCACTACGAGCAGTACTTC.